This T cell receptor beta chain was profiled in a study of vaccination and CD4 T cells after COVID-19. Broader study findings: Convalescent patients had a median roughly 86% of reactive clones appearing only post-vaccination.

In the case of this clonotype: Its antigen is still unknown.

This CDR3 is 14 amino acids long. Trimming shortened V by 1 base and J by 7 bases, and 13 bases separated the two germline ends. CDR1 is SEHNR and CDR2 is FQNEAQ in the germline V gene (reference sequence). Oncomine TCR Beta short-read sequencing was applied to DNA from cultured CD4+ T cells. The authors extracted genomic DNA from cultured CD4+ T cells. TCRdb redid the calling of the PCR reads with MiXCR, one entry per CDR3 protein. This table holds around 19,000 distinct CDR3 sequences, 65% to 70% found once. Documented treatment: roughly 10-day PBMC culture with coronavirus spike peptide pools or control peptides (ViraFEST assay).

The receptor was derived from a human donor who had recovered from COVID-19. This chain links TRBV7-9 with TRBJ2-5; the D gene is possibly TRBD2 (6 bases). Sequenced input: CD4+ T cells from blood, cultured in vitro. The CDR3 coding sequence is TGTGCCAGCAGCTTAGGAGGGGCGGAGGGGACCCAGTACTTC. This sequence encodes CASSLGGAEGTQYF.